Only a few counts were recorded for the clone carrying this TCR beta chain. Its specificity is unknown. The data are from a study of early T cells in non-severe SARS-CoV-2 infection. Study-level information: Chains from this unsorted whole-blood bulk RNA could not be paired.

Study outcomes and limitations: Matching against VDJdb likely underestimated virus-specific expansions, favoring anti-spike CD8.

Unique molecular identifiers were attached to individual cDNA molecules. One entry per CDR3 protein results from TCRdb running MiXCR on the 5' RACE reads. The table has roughly 29,000 distinct CDR3 sequences, 4.5% seen once; the top ten hold under 6.5%. V lost 6 bases and J 5 bases, leaving 10 bases between the germline ends. The CDR3 length is 12 residues. This receptor was obtained from an adult who was a healthcare worker with PCR-confirmed SARS-CoV-2 infection or an uninfected control (not recorded which). J is TRBJ2-5 and V is TRBV12-3 or TRBV12-4, with D hard to call. Source material: whole blood. The CDR3 region has the DNA TGTGCCAGCAGACTGAACGACGAGACCCAGTACTTC. It is translated as CASRLNDETQYF.